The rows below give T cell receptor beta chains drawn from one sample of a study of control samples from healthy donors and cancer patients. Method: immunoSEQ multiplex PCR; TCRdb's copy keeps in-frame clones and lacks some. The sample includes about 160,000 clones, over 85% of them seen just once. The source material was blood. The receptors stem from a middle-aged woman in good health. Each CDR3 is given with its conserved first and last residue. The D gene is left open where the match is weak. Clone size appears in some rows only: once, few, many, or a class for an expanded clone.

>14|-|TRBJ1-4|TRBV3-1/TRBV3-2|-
CASSQAATNEKLFF
TGTGCCAGCAGCCAAGCAGCAACTAATGAAAAACTGTTTTTT
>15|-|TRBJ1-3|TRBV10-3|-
CAISERDLAGNTIYF
TGTGCCATCAGTGAACGAGATTTAGCTGGAAACACCATATATTTT
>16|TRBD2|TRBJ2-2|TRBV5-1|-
CASSAPIAGYTGELFF
TGCGCCAGCAGCGCCCCAATAGCGGGGTACACCGGGGAGCTGTTTTTT
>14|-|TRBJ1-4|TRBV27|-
CASTNGGAGEKLFF
TGTGCCAGCACCAACGGGGGGGCTGGTGAAAAACTGTTTTTT
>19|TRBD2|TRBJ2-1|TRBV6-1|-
CASSEGGLGGRSSYNEQFF
TGTGCCAGCAGTGAAGGTGGGTTGGGCGGGAGGAGCTCCTACAATGAGCAGTTCTTC
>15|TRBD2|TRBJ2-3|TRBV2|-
CASNNLAGGTDTQYF
TGTGCCAGCAATAATCTAGCGGGGGGCACAGATACGCAGTATTTT
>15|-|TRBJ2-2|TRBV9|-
CASSGSGEQGGELFF
TGTGCCAGCAGCGGAAGCGGGGAACAGGGCGGGGAGCTGTTTTTT
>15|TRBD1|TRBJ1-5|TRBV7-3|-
CASSLSGGSNQPQHF
TGTGCCAGCAGCTTGTCAGGGGGTAGCAATCAGCCCCAGCATTTT
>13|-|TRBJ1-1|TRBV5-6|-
CASSLYRNTEAFF
TGTGCCAGCAGCTTGTACAGGAACACTGAAGCTTTCTTT
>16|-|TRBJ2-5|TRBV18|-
CASSPPRSGLQETQYF
TGTGCCAGCTCACCACCGAGGAGCGGACTGCAAGAGACCCAGTACTTC
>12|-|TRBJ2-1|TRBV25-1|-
CASSRGYNEQFF
TGTGCCAGCAGTCGAGGATACAATGAGCAGTTCTTC
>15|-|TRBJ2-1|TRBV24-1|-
CATSARTGSVDEQFF
TGTGCCACCAGTGCAAGGACGGGGAGCGTCGATGAGCAGTTCTTC
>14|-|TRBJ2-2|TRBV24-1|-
CATSDFGDTGELFF
TGTGCCACCAGTGATTTCGGGGACACCGGGGAGCTGTTTTTT
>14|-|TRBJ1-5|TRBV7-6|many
CASSLRGGDQPQHF
TGTGCCAGCAGCTTGCGAGGTGGTGACCAGCCCCAGCATTTT
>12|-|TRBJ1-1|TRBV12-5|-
CASGPGFTEAFF
TGTGCTAGTGGACCGGGGTTCACTGAAGCTTTCTTT
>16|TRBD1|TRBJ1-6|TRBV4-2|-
CASSQDWGQGNSPLHF
TGTGCCAGCAGCCAAGATTGGGGACAGGGGAATTCACCCCTCCACTTT
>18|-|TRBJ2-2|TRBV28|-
CASAQQGVGLANTGELFF
TGTGCCAGCGCCCAGCAGGGGGTGGGACTAGCGAACACCGGGGAGCTGTTTTTT
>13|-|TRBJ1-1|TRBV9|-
CASSPTANTEAFF
TGTGCCAGCAGCCCGACAGCGAACACTGAAGCTTTCTTT
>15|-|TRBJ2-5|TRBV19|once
CASKNLDRPGETQYF
TGTGCCAGTAAGAACTTGGACCGGCCGGGAGAGACCCAGTACTTC
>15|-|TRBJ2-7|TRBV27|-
CASSIFGGPGYEQYF
TGTGCCAGCAGTATATTTGGGGGGCCTGGGTACGAGCAGTACTTC
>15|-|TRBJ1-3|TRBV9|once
CASSVVAGAGNTIYF
TGTGCCAGCAGCGTAGTCGCAGGGGCTGGAAACACCATATATTTT
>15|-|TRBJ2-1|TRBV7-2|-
CASSLAYREINEQFF
TGTGCCAGCAGCTTAGCGTACCGGGAGATCAATGAGCAGTTCTTC
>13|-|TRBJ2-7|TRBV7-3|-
CASSHDRSYEQYF
TGTGCCAGCAGTCATGACCGATCCTACGAGCAGTACTTC
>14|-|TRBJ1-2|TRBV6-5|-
CASRSSGGPYGYTF
TGTGCCAGCAGGTCCTCGGGGGGACCCTATGGCTACACCTTC
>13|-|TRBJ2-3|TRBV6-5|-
CASSYSTVSTQYF
TGTGCCAGCAGTTACTCGACTGTGAGTACGCAGTATTTT
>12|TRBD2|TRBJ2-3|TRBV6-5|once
CASKGEGDTQYF
TGTGCCAGCAAAGGGGAGGGGGATACGCAGTATTTT
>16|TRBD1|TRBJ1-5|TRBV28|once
CASSQDRGLRNQPQHF
TGTGCCAGCAGTCAGGACAGGGGGCTTCGCAATCAGCCCCAGCATTTT
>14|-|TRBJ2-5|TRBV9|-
CASSLGTYQETQYF
TGTGCCAGCAGCCTGGGGACGTATCAAGAGACCCAGTACTTC